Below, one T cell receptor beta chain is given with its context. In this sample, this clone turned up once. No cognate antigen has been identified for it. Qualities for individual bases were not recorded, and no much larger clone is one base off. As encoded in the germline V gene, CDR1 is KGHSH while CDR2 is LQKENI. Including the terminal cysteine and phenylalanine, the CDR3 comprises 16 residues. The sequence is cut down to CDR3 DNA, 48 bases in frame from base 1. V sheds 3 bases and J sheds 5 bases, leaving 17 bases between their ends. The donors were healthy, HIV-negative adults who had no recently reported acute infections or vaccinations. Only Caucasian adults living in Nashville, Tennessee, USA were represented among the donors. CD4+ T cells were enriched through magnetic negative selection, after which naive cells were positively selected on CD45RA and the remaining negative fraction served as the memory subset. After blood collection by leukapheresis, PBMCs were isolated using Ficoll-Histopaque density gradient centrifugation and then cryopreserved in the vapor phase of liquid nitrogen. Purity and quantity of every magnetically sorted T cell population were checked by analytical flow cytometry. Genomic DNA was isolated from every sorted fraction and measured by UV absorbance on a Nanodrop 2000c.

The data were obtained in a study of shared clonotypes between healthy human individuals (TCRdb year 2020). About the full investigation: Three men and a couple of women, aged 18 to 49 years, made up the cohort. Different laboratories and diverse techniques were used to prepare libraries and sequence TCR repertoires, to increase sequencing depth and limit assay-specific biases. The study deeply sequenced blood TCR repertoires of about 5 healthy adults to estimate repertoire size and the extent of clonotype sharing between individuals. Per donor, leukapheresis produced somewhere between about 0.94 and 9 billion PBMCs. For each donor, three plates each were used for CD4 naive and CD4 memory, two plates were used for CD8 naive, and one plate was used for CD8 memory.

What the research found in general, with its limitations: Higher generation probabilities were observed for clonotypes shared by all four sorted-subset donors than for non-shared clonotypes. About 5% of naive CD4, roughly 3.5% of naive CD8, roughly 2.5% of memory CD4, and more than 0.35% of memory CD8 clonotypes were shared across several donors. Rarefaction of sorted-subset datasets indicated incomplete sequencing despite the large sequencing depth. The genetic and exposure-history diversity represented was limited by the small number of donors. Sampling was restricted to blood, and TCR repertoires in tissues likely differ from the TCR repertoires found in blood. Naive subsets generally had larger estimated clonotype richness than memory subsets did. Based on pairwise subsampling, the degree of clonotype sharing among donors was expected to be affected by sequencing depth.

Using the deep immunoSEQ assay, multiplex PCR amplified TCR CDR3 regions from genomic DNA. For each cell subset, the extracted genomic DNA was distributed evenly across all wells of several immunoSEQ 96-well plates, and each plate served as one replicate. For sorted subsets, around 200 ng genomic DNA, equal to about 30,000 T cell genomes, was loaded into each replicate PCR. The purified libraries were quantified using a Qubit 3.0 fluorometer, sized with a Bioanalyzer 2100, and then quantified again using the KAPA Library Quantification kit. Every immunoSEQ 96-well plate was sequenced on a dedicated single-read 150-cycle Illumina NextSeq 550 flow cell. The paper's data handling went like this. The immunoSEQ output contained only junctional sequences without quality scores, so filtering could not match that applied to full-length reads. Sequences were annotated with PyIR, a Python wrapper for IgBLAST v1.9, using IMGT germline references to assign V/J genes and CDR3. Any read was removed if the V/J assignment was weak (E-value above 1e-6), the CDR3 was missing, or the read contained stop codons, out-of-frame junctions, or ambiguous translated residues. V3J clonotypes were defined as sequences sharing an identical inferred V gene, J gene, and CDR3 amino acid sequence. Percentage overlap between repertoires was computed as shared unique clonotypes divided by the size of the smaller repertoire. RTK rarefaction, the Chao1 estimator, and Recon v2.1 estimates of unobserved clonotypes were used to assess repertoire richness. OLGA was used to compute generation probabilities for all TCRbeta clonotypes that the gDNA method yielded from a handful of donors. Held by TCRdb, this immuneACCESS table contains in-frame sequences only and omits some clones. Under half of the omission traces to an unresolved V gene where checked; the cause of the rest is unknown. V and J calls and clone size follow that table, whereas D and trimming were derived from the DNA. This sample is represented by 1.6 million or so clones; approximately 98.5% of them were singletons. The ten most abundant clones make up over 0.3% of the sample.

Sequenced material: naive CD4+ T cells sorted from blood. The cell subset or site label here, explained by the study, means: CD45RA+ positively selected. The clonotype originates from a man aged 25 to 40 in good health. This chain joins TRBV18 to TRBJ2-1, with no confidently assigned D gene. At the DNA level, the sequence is TGTGCCAGCTCACCGTTCCAGCGCATACCCAACAATGAGCAGTTCTTC. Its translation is CASSPFQRIPNNEQFF.